A selection of T cell receptor beta chains follows, all from one sample in a study of blood T cell repertoires in COVID-19. Using immunoSEQ multiplex PCR, the repertoire was profiled, and TCRdb retains in-frame clones only, with some absent. Of some 47,000 clones in the sample, about 86% were seen once. Sequences were obtained from peripheral blood. Every receptor here comes from a human donor in a cohort sampled during active COVID-19. The CDR3 runs from the conserved cysteine through the conserved F or W. The D gene is left open where the match is weak. Clone sizes are given selectively: once, few, many, or a class where the clone is expanded.

d_gene,abundance,v_gene,j_gene,CDR3nt,CDR3aa
-,-,TRBV7-9,TRBJ1-1,TGTGCCAGCAGCCCCCCCACAGGGTACACTGAAGCTTTCTTT,CASSPPTGYTEAFF
-,many,TRBV5-4,TRBJ2-7,TGTGCCAGCAGCCCTGTGGGGGGAGAGGACGAGCAGTACTTC,CASSPVGGEDEQYF
-,-,TRBV7-6,TRBJ1-1,TGTGCCAGCAGCTTAGATCCTTCTAACACTGAAGCTTTCTTT,CASSLDPSNTEAFF
TRBD1,-,TRBV6-6,TRBJ1-2,TGTGCCAGCAGTTACGGGACAGGGTCGGGCTACACCTTC,CASSYGTGSGYTF
TRBD1,-,TRBV6-5,TRBJ1-2,TGTGCCAGCAGGACCGAGACAGGGTTCGATGGCTACACCTTC,CASRTETGFDGYTF
-,-,TRBV29-1,TRBJ1-3,TGCAGCGTTACCACGGGCTCTGGAAACACCATATATTTT,CSVTTGSGNTIYF
-,-,TRBV29-1,TRBJ1-1,TGCAGCGTTGTTGTAGCACAGGGTAGCACTGAAGCTTTCTTT,CSVVVAQGSTEAFF
-,-,TRBV2,TRBJ2-7,TGTGCCAGCAGCACACAGGGAATCAGTACCTACGAGCAGTACTTC,CASSTQGISTYEQYF
-,-,TRBV5-1,TRBJ1-1,TGCGCCAGCAGCTTTGCCCCACAGCCGAACACTGAAGCTTTCTTT,CASSFAPQPNTEAFF
-,-,TRBV2,TRBJ1-5,TGTGCCAGCAGTGGACTTTATAGCAATCAGCCCCAGCATTTT,CASSGLYSNQPQHF
-,few,TRBV12-5,TRBJ1-2,TGTGCTCGACCGACACATAACAGCTATGGCTACACCTTC,CARPTHNSYGYTF
TRBD1,-,TRBV27,TRBJ1-6,TGTGCCAGCAGGGGACAGGGGAACTCACCCCTCCACTTT,CASRGQGNSPLHF
TRBD1,-,TRBV20-1,TRBJ1-1,TGCAGTGCTAAACTGGACAGGTGGGCTTTCTTT,CSAKLDRWAFF
TRBD2,-,TRBV9,TRBJ2-3,TGTGCCAGCAGCGTAGGGAGCGGGGGGGCCGGGACGGTAGGGTATTTT,CASSVGSGGAGTVGYF
-,-,TRBV15,TRBJ2-3,TGTGCCACCAGCAGCCAGGGTATCACAGATACGCAGTATTTT,CATSSQGITDTQYF
TRBD1,-,TRBV30,TRBJ1-2,TGTGCCTGGAGTGTAGGGACAGACAACTATGGCTACACCTTC,CAWSVGTDNYGYTF
TRBD1,-,TRBV10-3,TRBJ1-1,TGTGCCATCAGTCAGGGACAGGGAAAGGGGGCCGGGGAAGCTTTCTTT,CAISQGQGKGAGEAFF
TRBD1,once,TRBV18,TRBJ2-1,TGTGCCAGCTCACCAAAAAACTTCGGGACAGGGCTCCCTGAGCAGTTCTTC,CASSPKNFGTGLPEQFF
TRBD1,once,TRBV19,TRBJ2-1,TGTGCCAGTAGTCTCGACAGGGGGATCTACAATGAGCAGTTCTTC,CASSLDRGIYNEQFF
-,once,TRBV3-1/TRBV3-2,TRBJ1-6,TGTGCCAGCAGCCAAGAGCCCGGGTCCGGTTCACCCCTCCACTTT,CASSQEPGSGSPLHF
TRBD1,-,TRBV7-9,TRBJ1-2,TGTGCCAGCAGCCCCTGGACAGGGCTTTTGAACTATGGCTACACCTTC,CASSPWTGLLNYGYTF
TRBD1,-,TRBV28,TRBJ2-2,TGTGCCAGCAAAAGGGACAGTATGAACACCGGGGAGCTGTTTTTT,CASKRDSMNTGELFF
TRBD2,-,TRBV9,TRBJ2-1,TGTGCCAGCAGCGTAAGCGGGGGGCCATACAATGAGCAGTTCTTC,CASSVSGGPYNEQFF
-,-,TRBV6-1,TRBJ1-3,TGTGCCAGCAGTGACGGTGACATATCTGGAAACACCATATATTTT,CASSDGDISGNTIYF
-,-,TRBV3-1/TRBV3-2,TRBJ1-1,TGTGCCAGCAGCCAAGTCAGAAACACTGAAGCTTTCTTT,CASSQVRNTEAFF
-,once,TRBV7-9,TRBJ1-4,TGTGCCAGCAGCCTAAGGGAAGGGGCCAGTCTGTTTTTT,CASSLREGASLFF
-,-,TRBV9,TRBJ2-2,TGTGCCAGCAGCCTTAGCCCGACTGACGGGGCCGGGGAGCTGTTTTTT,CASSLSPTDGAGELFF